Listed below are T cell receptor beta chains from one sample, sequenced in a study of early T cells in non-severe SARS-CoV-2 infection. TCRdb redid the calling of the 5' RACE reads with MiXCR, one entry per CDR3 protein. This table holds about 19,000 distinct CDR3 sequences, approximately 4.4% found once. Sample: whole blood. These receptor sequences come from an adult who was a healthcare worker with PCR-confirmed SARS-CoV-2 infection or an uninfected control (not recorded which). Both conserved end residues are part of each CDR3. The D gene is left open where the match is weak. Clone size is not always given. Where it is, it says once, few, many or a class for expanded clones.

clone size	J gene	D gene	V gene	CDR3 DNA	CDR3 protein
many	TRBJ1-4	-	TRBV7-8	TGTGCCAGCAGCGCAGGGGACGTGACTAATGAAAAACTGTTTTTT	CASSAGDVTNEKLFF
many	TRBJ2-3	TRBD1	TRBV5-1	TGCGCCAGCAGCTTGACCCCCGGGACAGGGCGCACAGATACGCAGTATTTT	CASSLTPGTGRTDTQYF
many	TRBJ1-3	-	TRBV7-9	TGTGCCAGCAGCTTAGCGCTGGTAGTCTCTGGAAACACCATATATTTT	CASSLALVVSGNTIYF
many	TRBJ1-1	-	TRBV14	TGTGCCAGCAGCCAGCACAGGGTAGGGACCACTGAAGCTTTCTTT	CASSQHRVGTTEAFF
many	TRBJ1-2	-	TRBV29-1	TGCAGCGTTGAGGCGGCTAACTATGGCTACACCTTC	CSVEAANYGYTF
medium-sized	TRBJ2-1	TRBD2	TRBV6-4	TGTGCCAGCAGTGACTCTAGCGGGGGGGCCAATGAGCAGTTCTTC	CASSDSSGGANEQFF
few	TRBJ1-4	TRBD1	TRBV14	TGTGCCAGCAGCCAAGACACAGGGGCTAATGAAAAACTGTTTTTT	CASSQDTGANEKLFF
many	TRBJ1-6	-	TRBV4-1	TGCGCCAGCAGCCAAGATCGGGGTTCGTACTCACCCCTCCACTTT	CASSQDRGSYSPLHF
medium-sized	TRBJ1-1	-	TRBV12-3/TRBV12-4	TGTGCCAGCAGGAGGGTTCGAGATACTGAAGCTTTCTTT	CASRRVRDTEAFF
many	TRBJ2-1	-	TRBV7-9	TGTGCCAGCAGCCCAAAATCTGGTGAGCAGTTCTTC	CASSPKSGEQFF
-	TRBJ2-6	-	TRBV7-3	TGTGCCAGCAGCTTAAGAGGGGCCAACGTCCTGACTTTC	CASSLRGANVLTF
many	TRBJ1-3	TRBD1	TRBV7-3	TGTGCCAGCAGCACGTCCGGGACAGCTGGAAACACCATATATTTT	CASSTSGTAGNTIYF
many	TRBJ1-1	-	TRBV6-5	TGTGCCAGCAGTTACAGAGGGTACAGGGTGGTCACTGAAGCTTTCTTT	CASSYRGYRVVTEAFF
many	TRBJ1-3	-	TRBV5-4	TGTGCCAGCAGCTTGAAGGGGGGCGCTGGAAACACCATATATTTT	CASSLKGGAGNTIYF
few	TRBJ2-7	TRBD2	TRBV20-1	TGCAGTGCTCACGATAGCGGGGGGCCCTCCTACGAGCAGTACTTC	CSAHDSGGPSYEQYF
many	TRBJ1-1	-	TRBV6-2/TRBV6-3	TGTGCCAGCAGTTACTCGATCCGACCTGGGGCTTTCTTT	CASSYSIRPGAFF
many	TRBJ2-5	TRBD2	TRBV20-1	TGCAGTGCTGGCTCCCGCGGGGGAACCCAAGAGACCCAGTACTTC	CSAGSRGGTQETQYF
-	TRBJ2-7	TRBD1	TRBV9	TGTGCCAGCAGCGTAGATTTCAGGGGGCACGAGCAGTACTTC	CASSVDFRGHEQYF
many	TRBJ2-3	-	TRBV6-2/TRBV6-3	TGTGCCAGCAGTTACTTCCAGGGCACAGATACGCAGTATTTT	CASSYFQGTDTQYF
many	TRBJ1-1	TRBD1	TRBV7-9	TGTGCCCTACGGGGGACAGGAGACTACACTGAAGCTTTCTTT	CALRGTGDYTEAFF
many	TRBJ2-2	TRBD1	TRBV29-1	TGCAGCGGAGGGGACAGGGGCACCGGGGAGCTGTTTTTT	CSGGDRGTGELFF
many	TRBJ2-1	TRBD1	TRBV12-3/TRBV12-4	TGTGCCAGCAGCCAAATCCTTGGACAGGGGCAGTTCTTC	CASSQILGQGQFF
many	TRBJ2-4	TRBD1	TRBV6-6	TGTGCCAGCAGTCCCTTGACAGGGTCCAAAAACATTCAGTACTTC	CASSPLTGSKNIQYF
medium-sized	TRBJ2-6	TRBD1	TRBV29-1	TGCAGCGTGGAACAGGGGGATGGGGCCAACGTCCTGACTTTC	CSVEQGDGANVLTF
many	TRBJ1-2	TRBD1	TRBV10-3	TGTGCCATCAGCATAGCGACAGGGGGCATCTATGGCTACACCTTC	CAISIATGGIYGYTF
-	TRBJ1-2	-	TRBV12-3/TRBV12-4	TGTGCCAGCAGTCCGTCCGGGAATCCCGGCTACACCTTC	CASSPSGNPGYTF
many	TRBJ2-7	-	TRBV6-1	TGTGCCAGCCTTCTTGACTACGAGCAGTACTTC	CASLLDYEQYF
many	TRBJ2-1	TRBD2	TRBV3-1	TGTGCCAGCAGACCAGGACTAGCGGACGCCTACAATGAGCAGTTCTTC	CASRPGLADAYNEQFF